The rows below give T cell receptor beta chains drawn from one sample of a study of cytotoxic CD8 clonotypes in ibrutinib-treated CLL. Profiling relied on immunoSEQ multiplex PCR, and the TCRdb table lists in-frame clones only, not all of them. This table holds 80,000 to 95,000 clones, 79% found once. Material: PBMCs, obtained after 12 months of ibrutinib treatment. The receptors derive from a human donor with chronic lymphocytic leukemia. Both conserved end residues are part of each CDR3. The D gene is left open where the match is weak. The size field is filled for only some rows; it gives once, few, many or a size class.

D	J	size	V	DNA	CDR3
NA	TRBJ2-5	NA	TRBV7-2	TGTGCCAGCAGCACCGACACGGAGACCCAGTACTTC	CASSTDTETQYF
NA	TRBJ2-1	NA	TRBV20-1	TGCAGTGTAGTCCCCCGCAATGAGCAGTTCTTC	CSVVPRNEQFF
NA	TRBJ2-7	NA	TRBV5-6	TGTGCCAGCAGCTTTCGGCCCAGCTCCTACGAGCAGTACTTC	CASSFRPSSYEQYF
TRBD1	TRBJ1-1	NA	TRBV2	TGTGCCAGCACCAGGACAGGGGTGAACACTGAAGCTTTCTTT	CASTRTGVNTEAFF
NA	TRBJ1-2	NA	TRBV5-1	TGCGCCAGCAGCTTCGACAGCTATGGCTACACCTTC	CASSFDSYGYTF
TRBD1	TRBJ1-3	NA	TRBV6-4	TGTGCCAGCAGTGACCCAGGGACAGTCCAAAGCTCTGGAAACACCATATATTTT	CASSDPGTVQSSGNTIYF
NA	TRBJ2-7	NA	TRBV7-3	TGTGCCAGCAGCCCCCACCAGAAGGACGAGCAGTACTTC	CASSPHQKDEQYF
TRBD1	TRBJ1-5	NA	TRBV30	TGTGCCTGGAGTGTGGGACAGTACAATCAGCCCCAGCATTTT	CAWSVGQYNQPQHF
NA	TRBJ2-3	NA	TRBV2	TGTGCCAGCAGATCGGACGGGTCGGGCGATACGCAGTATTTT	CASRSDGSGDTQYF
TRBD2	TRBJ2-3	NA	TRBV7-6	TGTGCCAGCAGCTTAGCGGAGTCTAGCGGGACGGGATGGGCAGATACGCAGTATTTT	CASSLAESSGTGWADTQYF
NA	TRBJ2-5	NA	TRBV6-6	TGTGCCAGCAGTTATTCCGGGGGGCCGGGCGAGACCCAGTACTTC	CASSYSGGPGETQYF
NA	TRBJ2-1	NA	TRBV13	TGTGCCAGCAGCCCCCCCACGAATGAGCAGTTCTTC	CASSPPTNEQFF
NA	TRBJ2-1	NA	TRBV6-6	TGTGCCAGCAGCCTAGGGTTTTCGGGGTCGTATGAGCAGTTCTTC	CASSLGFSGSYEQFF
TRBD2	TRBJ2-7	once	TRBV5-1	TGCGCCAGCAGCTCACTAGCGGGGGCGCCGTACGAGCAGTACTTC	CASSSLAGAPYEQYF
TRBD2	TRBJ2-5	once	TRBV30	TGTGCCGGCGGGGGACCCCAAGAGACCCAGTACTTC	CAGGGPQETQYF
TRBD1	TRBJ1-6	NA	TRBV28	TGTGCCAGCAGTTTGGGACAGGGCGTTTCACCCCTCCACTTT	CASSLGQGVSPLHF
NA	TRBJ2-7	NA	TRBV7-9	TGTGCCAGCGCCAGGACCGGCCTCGAGCAGTACTTC	CASARTGLEQYF
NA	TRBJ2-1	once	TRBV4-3	TGCGCCAGCAGCCACCCCGCGGGATTAGCCAGTGAGCAGTTCTTC	CASSHPAGLASEQFF
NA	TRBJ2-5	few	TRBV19	TGTGCCAGTAGTATGCGGGAACCACAAGAGACCCAGTACTTC	CASSMREPQETQYF
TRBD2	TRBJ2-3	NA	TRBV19	TGTGCCAGTAGTGGGGGACTAGGAGGACCCGGGGCGCAGTATTTT	CASSGGLGGPGAQYF
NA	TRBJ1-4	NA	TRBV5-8	TGTGCCAGCAGCTTGGGTGAAGACCCATCAACTAATGAAAAACTGTTTTTT	CASSLGEDPSTNEKLFF
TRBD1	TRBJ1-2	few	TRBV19	TGTGCCACCCACCGACAGGGGAATAACTATGGCTACACCTTC	CATHRQGNNYGYTF
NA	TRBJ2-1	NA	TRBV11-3	TGTGCCAGCAGCGCCGTAAGCGTCAATGAGCAGTTCTTC	CASSAVSVNEQFF
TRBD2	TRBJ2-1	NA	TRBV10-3	TGTGCCATCAGTGAAAGCGGGAGCAGGGTACATGAGCAGTTCTTC	CAISESGSRVHEQFF
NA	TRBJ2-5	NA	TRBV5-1	TGCGCCAGCAGCTTGGGCTCCGCCCTGGGGGAGACCCAGTACTTC	CASSLGSALGETQYF
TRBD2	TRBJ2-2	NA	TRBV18	TGTGCCAGCTCAGGGCTAGCGGCACGGAACACCGGGGAGCTGTTTTTT	CASSGLAARNTGELFF
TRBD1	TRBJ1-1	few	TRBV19	TGTGCCAGTAGTACCCACTTGACAGGGATGAACACTGAAGCTTTCTTT	CASSTHLTGMNTEAFF
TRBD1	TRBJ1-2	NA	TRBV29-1	TGCAGCGTTGTCCCGACAGGGCCCCTCTATGGCTACACCTTC	CSVVPTGPLYGYTF
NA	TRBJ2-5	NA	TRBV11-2	TGTGCCAGCAGCTTTTTTCCCTCGTGGGGAGAGACCCAGTACTTC	CASSFFPSWGETQYF